This T cell receptor (beta chain) was identified during a study of T cell responses to AZD1222 COVID-19 vaccine. Study-wide results and limits: Reportedly, nearly half of unique spike TCRs recognized epitopes outside B.1.351/B.1.1.7 mutations.

The CDR3 loop spans 15 amino acids. Germline-derived CDR1 and CDR2 are LNHNV and YYDKDF (reference sequence). The ends were cut back, 0 bases at V and 3 bases at J, with 12 bases in the middle. Sequencing was performed with immunoSEQ multiplex PCR; in TCRdb, only in-frame clones are kept and a portion is missing. The profile covers some 100,000 clones, with roughly 90% appearing a single time and over 10% taken by the ten largest. With regard to this clone: Its target is unknown.

This sample comprised peripheral blood, obtained on day 0 of MenACWY control vaccination. This chain uses TRBV15 with TRBJ2-7; D unresolved. The sequence was obtained from an adult in good health. The CDR3 here is CATSRDASTDYEQYF. In DNA, the CDR3 is TGTGCCACCAGCAGAGATGCGTCGACCGACTACGAGCAGTACTTC.